These T cell receptor beta chains were read from a single sample in a study of cytomegalovirus exposure and HLA in healthy donors. The table came from immunoSEQ multiplex PCR; TCRdb's copy has only in-frame clones and leaves some out. Of about 150,000 clones listed, around 79% were seen once; the top ten hold 2.5% to 3%. The sequencing input was PBMCs. These receptors were obtained from a young man in good health and CMV-seronegative. The CDR3 runs from the conserved cysteine through the conserved F or W. D genes are given only for firm matches. Rows give clone size only sometimes, using once, few, many, or a class for an expanded clone.

abundance	v_gene	d_gene	j_gene	CDR3aa	CDR3nt
.	TRBV5-4	.	TRBJ1-4	CASSSTAATNEKLFF	TGTGCCAGCAGCAGTACAGCAGCAACTAATGAAAAACTGTTTTTT
.	TRBV4-3	.	TRBJ1-6	CASSQDVGSGAYSPLHF	TGCGCCAGCAGCCAAGATGTCGGTTCAGGGGCGTATTCACCCCTCCACTTT
.	TRBV7-9	.	TRBJ2-5	CASSSKLGGATTQYF	TGTGCCAGCAGCTCCAAACTCGGGGGAGCGACGACCCAGTACTTC
.	TRBV4-3	TRBD2	TRBJ2-5	CASSQTAGGQETQYF	TGCGCCAGCAGCCAGACAGCGGGGGGCCAAGAGACCCAGTACTTC
.	TRBV6-1	TRBD1	TRBJ2-7	CASSEGDSSYEQYF	TGTGCCAGCAGTGAAGGGGACAGCTCCTACGAGCAGTACTTC
once	TRBV7-3	TRBD1	TRBJ1-2	CASSVGTGELYGYTF	TGTGCCAGCAGCGTCGGGACAGGGGAACTCTATGGCTACACCTTC
.	TRBV6-1	TRBD1	TRBJ1-5	CASSVAGGRYQPQHF	TGTGCCAGCAGTGTAGCAGGGGGTAGATATCAGCCCCAGCATTTT
.	TRBV9	.	TRBJ1-1	CASSLNTGNDGTEAFF	TGTGCCAGCAGTCTCAATACAGGGAATGATGGGACTGAAGCTTTCTTT
.	TRBV6-5	TRBD2	TRBJ2-5	CASTLEAAGVETQYF	TGTGCCAGCACCCTCGAGGCAGCGGGGGTCGAGACCCAGTACTTC
.	TRBV7-6	TRBD2	TRBJ2-2	CASSLSRLAGAPNTGELFF	TGTGCCAGCAGCTTGTCTCGACTAGCGGGGGCCCCGAACACCGGGGAGCTGTTTTTT
.	TRBV7-9	TRBD2	TRBJ2-3	CASSLGVGTNTDTQYF	TGTGCCAGCAGCTTAGGGGTCGGGACTAACACAGATACGCAGTATTTT
.	TRBV29-1	TRBD1	TRBJ1-2	CSVGDRVKRHGYTF	TGCAGCGTCGGAGACAGGGTCAAACGCCATGGCTACACCTTC
.	TRBV6-1	.	TRBJ2-2	CASSEGWGVLGGELFF	TGTGCCAGCAGTGAAGGGTGGGGAGTCTTGGGCGGGGAGCTGTTTTTT
.	TRBV7-3	.	TRBJ1-1	CASSLSLNTEAFF	TGTGCCAGCAGCTTAAGTTTAAACACTGAAGCTTTCTTT
.	TRBV4-1	TRBD2	TRBJ2-3	CASSLTPSGGGPPYF	TGCGCCAGCAGCCTAACCCCTTCCGGCGGGGGACCCCCGTATTTT
.	TRBV7-9	TRBD2	TRBJ2-1	CASSHGTSGGPLFF	TGTGCCAGCAGCCACGGGACTAGCGGGGGGCCTCTGTTCTTC
.	TRBV12-2	.	TRBJ1-5	CASRSGLPYRAQHF	TGTGCAAGTCGCTCAGGGCTCCCCTACCGGGCCCAGCATTTT
.	TRBV19	TRBD1	TRBJ1-5	CASTTGQGDYSNQPQHF	TGTGCCAGTACCACCGGACAGGGGGACTATAGCAATCAACCCCAGCATTTT
.	TRBV13	.	TRBJ1-6	CASSFGLGGSPLHF	TGTGCCAGCAGCTTCGGGCTGGGGGGGTCACCCCTCCACTTT
.	TRBV19	TRBD2	TRBJ2-1	CASRPTSGGVREQFF	TGTGCCAGTAGACCAACTAGCGGGGGGGTTCGGGAGCAGTTCTTC
few	TRBV25-1	TRBD1	TRBJ1-6	CASSGSGQGISYNSPLHF	TGTGCCAGCAGTGGGTCGGGACAGGGGATCTCCTATAATTCACCCCTCCACTTT
.	TRBV27	.	TRBJ2-5	CASSLIGAGGTQYF	TGTGCCAGCAGTCTAATAGGGGCCGGGGGGACCCAGTACTTC
.	TRBV28	.	TRBJ1-2	CASSSSDRLFGYTF	TGTGCCAGCAGTTCTTCCGACAGGTTGTTTGGCTACACCTTC
.	TRBV5-8	TRBD1	TRBJ1-3	CASSLLRDRLAASGNTIYF	TGTGCCAGCAGCCTTCTCCGGGACAGGCTAGCGGCCTCTGGAAACACCATATATTTT
.	TRBV5-1	TRBD2	TRBJ2-3	CASSLGTTADTQYF	TGCGCCAGCAGCCTAGGGACTACTGCAGATACGCAGTATTTT
.	TRBV28	.	TRBJ1-1	CASSEGTAEAFF	TGTGCCAGCAGCGAGGGTACGGCTGAAGCTTTCTTT
few	TRBV30	.	TRBJ1-4	CAWSVIGFSTNEKLFF	TGTGCCTGGAGTGTAATCGGGTTTTCAACTAATGAAAAACTGTTTTTT
.	TRBV19	.	TRBJ1-2	CASSISESFIYGYTF	TGTGCCAGTAGTATAAGCGAGAGTTTCATCTATGGCTACACCTTC
.	TRBV13	TRBD1	TRBJ1-2	CASSLAPGGRGRTRTAGYTF	TGTGCCAGCAGCTTAGCCCCTGGGGGCAGGGGGCGAACGAGGACCGCTGGCTACACCTTC
.	TRBV10-3	TRBD2	TRBJ2-1	CAIRATTSAHWSPEQFF	TGTGCCATCAGGGCCACCACTAGCGCCCATTGGTCCCCAGAGCAGTTCTTC
.	TRBV9	.	TRBJ2-2	CASSVATANTGELFF	TGTGCCAGCAGCGTAGCTACGGCGAACACCGGGGAGCTGTTTTTT
few	TRBV7-9	.	TRBJ2-1	CASSSGLVDEQFF	TGTGCCAGCAGCTCGGGACTCGTCGATGAGCAGTTCTTC
.	TRBV7-9	TRBD2	TRBJ2-1	CSSSLALAGGPDDEQFF	TGTTCCAGCAGCTTAGCACTAGCGGGGGGGCCAGACGATGAGCAGTTCTTC
.	TRBV11-2	.	TRBJ2-1	CASSLQQVHEQFF	TGTGCCAGCAGCTTACAACAGGTCCATGAGCAGTTCTTC
.	TRBV7-2	.	TRBJ2-7	CASSFRRGPYEQYF	TGTGCCAGCAGCTTTCGCAGGGGACCCTACGAGCAGTACTTC
.	TRBV18	TRBD1	TRBJ2-7	CASSPRLTGIYYEQYF	TGTGCCAGCTCACCACGTTTGACAGGGATTTACTACGAGCAGTACTTC
once	TRBV6-6	TRBD1	TRBJ1-3	CASSSTGGLSGNTIYF	TGTGCCAGCAGTTCGACAGGGGGGCTCTCTGGAAACACCATATATTTT
.	TRBV30	.	TRBJ1-6	CAWSGSSYYNSPLHF	TGTGCCTGGAGTGGGAGCAGTTACTATAATTCACCCCTCCACTTT
.	TRBV9	TRBD2	TRBJ2-2	CASSVGLAGGLNTGELFF	TGTGCCAGCAGCGTAGGCCTAGCGGGGGGTTTAAACACCGGGGAGCTGTTTTTT
.	TRBV5-1	TRBD1	TRBJ1-6	CASSPTGGRPNSPLHF	TGCGCCAGCAGCCCTACAGGGGGAAGGCCTAATTCACCCCTCCACTTT
.	TRBV27	.	TRBJ2-3	CASNDLAAGADTQYF	TGTGCCAGCAACGATCTAGCCGCCGGAGCAGATACGCAGTATTTT